This T cell receptor beta chain was retrieved from a study of technical replicates of blood from a few donors. Trimming cost V 3 bases and J 2 bases, with 10 bases left between them. The CDR3 has 14 residues. The germline V gene has CDR1 MNHNS and CDR2 SASEGT. Clones were sequenced by immunoSEQ multiplex PCR, and TCRdb holds only the in-frame ones, with some missing. The sample shows 70,000 to 85,000 clones, 92% of them seen only once. This TCR was recovered from a human donor in good health. The material sequenced was T cells isolated from PBMCs. The chain couples TRBV6-1 to TRBJ1-2; D ambiguous. The chain's CDR3 is CASSEQRTNYGYTF. The CDR3 nucleotides are TGTGCCAGCAGTGAGCAGCGGACGAACTATGGCTACACCTTC.